The count of the clone carrying this T cell receptor (beta chain) is one. These data belong to a study of blood T cell repertoires in COVID-19. About the research overall: Specimens from acute and convalescent COVID-19 originated in the United States, Italy and Spain. T cells, B-cell-depleted T cells, or PBMCs provided the cDNA or gDNA that served as material.

Germline CDR1 and CDR2: SNHLY and FYNNEI. Trimming took 7 bases from V and 4 from J; bases not matched to a gene: 4. The CDR3 loop spans 15 amino acids. Authors' methods: Amplified reference gene primers provided the basis for estimating nucleated cell counts. Assay used: immunoSEQ multiplex PCR; TCRdb lists only in-frame clones, some missing. V, J and clone size were drawn from that table, and D and trimming were deduced from the DNA. Of about 36,000 clones listed, approximately 90% are singletons. The chain links TRBV2 to TRBJ2-7; 16 positions agree with TRBD2. Sequencing was performed on peripheral blood. The receptor was derived from a human donor in a cohort sampled during active COVID-19. CDR3 region: CASNPGLAGGYEQYF. The CDR3 DNA sequence: TGTGCCAGCAACCCGGGACTAGCGGGAGGGTACGAGCAGTACTTC.